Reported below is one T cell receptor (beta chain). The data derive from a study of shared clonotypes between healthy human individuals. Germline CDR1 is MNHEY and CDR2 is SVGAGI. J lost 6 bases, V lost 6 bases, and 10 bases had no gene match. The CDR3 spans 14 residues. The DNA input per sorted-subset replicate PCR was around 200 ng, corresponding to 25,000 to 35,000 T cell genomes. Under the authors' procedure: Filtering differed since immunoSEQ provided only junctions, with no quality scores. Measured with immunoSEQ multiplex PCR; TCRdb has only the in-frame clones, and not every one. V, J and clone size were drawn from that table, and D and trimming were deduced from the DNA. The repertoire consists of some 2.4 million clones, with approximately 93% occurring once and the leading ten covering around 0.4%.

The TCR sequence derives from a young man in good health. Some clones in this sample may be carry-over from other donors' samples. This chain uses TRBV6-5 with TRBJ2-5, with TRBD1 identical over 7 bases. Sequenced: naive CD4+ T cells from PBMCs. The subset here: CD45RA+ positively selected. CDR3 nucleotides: TGTGCCAGCAGACCCAACAGGGGTAGTAAGACCCAGTACTTC. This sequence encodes CASRPNRGSKTQYF.